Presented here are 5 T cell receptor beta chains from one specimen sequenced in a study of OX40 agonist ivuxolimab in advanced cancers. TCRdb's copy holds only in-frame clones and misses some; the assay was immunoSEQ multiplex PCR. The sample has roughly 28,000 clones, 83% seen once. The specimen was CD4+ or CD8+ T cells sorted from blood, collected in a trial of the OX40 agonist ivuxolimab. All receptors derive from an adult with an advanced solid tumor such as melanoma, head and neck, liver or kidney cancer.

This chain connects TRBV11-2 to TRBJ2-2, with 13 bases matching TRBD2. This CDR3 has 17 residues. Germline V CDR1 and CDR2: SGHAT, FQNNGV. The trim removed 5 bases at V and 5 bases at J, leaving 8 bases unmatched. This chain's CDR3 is CASSRLAGGPWTGELFF. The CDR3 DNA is TGTGCCAGCAGCCGACTAGCGGGGGGACCGTGGACCGGGGAGCTGTTTTTT.

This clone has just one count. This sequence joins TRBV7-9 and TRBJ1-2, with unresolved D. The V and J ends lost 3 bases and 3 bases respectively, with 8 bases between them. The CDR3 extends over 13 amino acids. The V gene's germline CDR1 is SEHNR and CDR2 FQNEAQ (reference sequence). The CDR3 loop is CASSLRQDYGYTF. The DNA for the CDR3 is TGTGCCAGCAGCTTGCGGCAGGACTATGGCTACACCTTC.

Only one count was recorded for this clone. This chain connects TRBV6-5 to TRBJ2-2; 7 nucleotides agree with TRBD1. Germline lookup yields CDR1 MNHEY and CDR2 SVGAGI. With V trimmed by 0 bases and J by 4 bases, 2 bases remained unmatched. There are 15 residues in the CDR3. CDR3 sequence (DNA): TGTGCCAGCAGTTACTCAGGGGACAGCACCGGGGAGCTGTTTTTT. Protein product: CASSYSGDSTGELFF.

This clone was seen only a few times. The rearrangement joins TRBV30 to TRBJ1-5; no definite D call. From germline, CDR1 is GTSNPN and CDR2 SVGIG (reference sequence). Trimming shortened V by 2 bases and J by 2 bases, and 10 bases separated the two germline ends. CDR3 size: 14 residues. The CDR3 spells CAWSPDYGNQPQHF. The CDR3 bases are TGTGCCTGGAGTCCAGATTATGGCAATCAGCCCCAGCATTTT.

In nucleotides, the CDR3 is TGTGCCTGGAGTCGGGGGGAGGGCAAAAACATTCAGTACTTC. Translated, it gives CAWSRGEGKNIQYF. The chain uses TRBV30 and TRBJ2-4, with 7 bases that match TRBD2. The CDR3 sequence is 14 residues long. J gave up 3 bases and V 2 bases, and 4 bases lay outside the gene matches. From germline, CDR1 is GTSNPN and CDR2 SVGIG (reference sequence).